The 8 T cell receptor beta chains below come from one sample, sequenced in a study of blood T cell repertoires in COVID-19. Using immunoSEQ multiplex PCR, the repertoire was profiled, and TCRdb retains in-frame clones only, with some absent. This sample has about 240,000 clones, with roughly 87% found just once. The sequencing input was peripheral blood. All receptors derive from a man aged 55 to 69 who had recovered from COVID-19.

The table lists this clone with a count of one. J is TRBJ2-7 and V is TRBV5-1, with TRBD1 as a possible D gene (5 bases). V gave up 0 bases and J gave up 7 bases, with 17 bases separating them. CDR1 is SGHRS, CDR2 YFSETQ, per germline. The CDR3 contains 15 residues. CDR3 in amino acids: CASSLVVGVGGEQYF. Written as DNA, the CDR3 is TGCGCCAGCAGCTTGGTGGTAGGGGTAGGTGGTGAGCAGTACTTC.

This clone was seen more than once but under ten times. The same CDR3 can be traced to other DNA sequences in this sample. The chain uses TRBV19 and TRBJ2-6, with 8 positions matching TRBD1. Looked up from germline, CDR1 is LNHDA and CDR2 is SQIVND (reference sequence). After removal of 6 bases from V and 4 bases from J, the junction contained 5 bases not matched to a gene. CDR3 length: 15 amino acids. CDR3 region: CASRRQGFGANVLTF. The DNA of the CDR3 is TGTGCCAGTAGGAGACAGGGGTTCGGGGCCAACGTCCTGACTTTC.

The V gene is TRBV6-6, the J gene TRBJ1-4; 8 positions match TRBD1. The CDR3 contains 13 residues. V shed 7 bases and J 8 bases; nucleotides not matched to a gene: 6. Germline loops: CDR1 MNHNY, CDR2 SVGAGI (reference sequence). The CDR3 coding sequence is TGTGCCAGCAAATACAGGGGGGAGGAAAAACTGTTTTTT. As protein: CASKYRGEEKLFF.

The rearrangement links TRBV19 to TRBJ1-1; tentatively, D is TRBD1 (6 bases). The germline V and J ends were trimmed by 1 base and 6 bases, with 12 bases remaining between them. The CDR3 covers 14 residues. In germline, CDR1 is LNHDA, CDR2 SQIVND (reference sequence). The CDR3, as DNA: TGTGCCAGTAGTATAGGGGCAGGGGTAGCTGAAGCTTTCTTT. It codes for CASSIGAGVAEAFF.

This chain joins TRBV27 and TRBJ1-2, with 8 positions matching TRBD1. There are 13 residues in the CDR3. CDR1 is MNHEY, CDR2 SMNVEV, per germline (reference sequence). The V gene end was trimmed by 6 bases and the J gene end by 8 bases; junction bases not matched to a gene: 8. The CDR3 is CASRWQGAVGYTF. As DNA, the CDR3 is TGTGCCAGCAGATGGCAGGGGGCGGTCGGCTACACCTTC.

The V gene is TRBV7-8, the J gene TRBJ2-1, with TRBD2 identical over 11 bases. Germline trimming cut 7 bases from V and 7 bases from J; bases unmatched to any gene: 12. Germline V gene lookup returns CDR1 SGHVS and CDR2 FQNEAQ. The CDR3 covers 16 residues. The CDR3 DNA is TGTGCCAGCAACGAGATTAGCGGGGGGGCGTGGAATGAGCAGTTCTTC. This translates into CASNEISGGAWNEQFF.

This rearrangement joins TRBV30 to TRBJ2-5; 7 bases are shared with TRBD1. CDR3 length: 15 amino acids. V lost 0 bases and J lost 5; bases outside the gene matches: 9. The germline V gene has CDR1 GTSNPN and CDR2 SVGIG (reference sequence). The CDR3 reads CAWSVPDRVFETQYF. The CDR3 nucleotides are TGTGCCTGGAGTGTACCCGACAGGGTATTTGAGACCCAGTACTTC.

This chain connects TRBV2 to TRBJ2-7; 7 bases match TRBD1. Germline CDR1 and CDR2: SNHLY and FYNNEI. The CDR3 loop spans 15 amino acids. The V and J ends lost 4 bases and 2 bases, in that order; junction bases with no gene match: 8. The DNA of the CDR3 is TGTGCCAGCAGTGTAAGAGGGGGCCTTGCCTACGAGCAGTACTTC. Protein sequence: CASSVRGGLAYEQYF.